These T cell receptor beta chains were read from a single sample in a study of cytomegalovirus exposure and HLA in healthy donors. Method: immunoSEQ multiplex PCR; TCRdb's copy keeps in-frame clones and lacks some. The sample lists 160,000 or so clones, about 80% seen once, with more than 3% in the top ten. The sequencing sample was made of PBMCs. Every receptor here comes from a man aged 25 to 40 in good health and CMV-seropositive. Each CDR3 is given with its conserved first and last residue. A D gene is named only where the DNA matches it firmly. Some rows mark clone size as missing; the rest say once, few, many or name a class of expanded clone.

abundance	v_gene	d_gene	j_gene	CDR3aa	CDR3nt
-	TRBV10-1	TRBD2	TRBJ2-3	CASSTGTSGGSDTQYF	TGCGCCAGCAGCACGGGGACTAGCGGGGGCTCAGATACGCAGTATTTT
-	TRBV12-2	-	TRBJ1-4	CASRLTLGADEKLFF	TGTGCAAGTCGCTTGACCTTGGGTGCGGATGAAAAACTGTTTTTT
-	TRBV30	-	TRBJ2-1	CAWKGDGNEQFF	TGTGCCTGGAAAGGAGACGGCAATGAGCAGTTCTTC
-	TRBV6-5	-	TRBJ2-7	CAGQYEQYF	TGTGCCGGACAGTACGAGCAGTACTTC
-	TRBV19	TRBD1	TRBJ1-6	CASSGKAGQANSPLHF	TGTGCCAGTAGTGGCAAGGCGGGACAGGCTAATTCACCCCTCCACTTT
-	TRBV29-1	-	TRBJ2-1	CSVEGEWGLSYNEQFF	TGCAGCGTTGAAGGTGAATGGGGACTCTCCTACAATGAGCAGTTCTTC
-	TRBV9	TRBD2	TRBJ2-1	CASSEGLAGEYNEQFF	TGTGCCAGCAGCGAAGGACTAGCGGGGGAATACAATGAGCAGTTCTTC
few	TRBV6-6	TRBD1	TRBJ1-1	CASSPSDSGGTEAFF	TGTGCCAGCAGTCCCTCAGACTCAGGGGGCACTGAAGCTTTCTTT
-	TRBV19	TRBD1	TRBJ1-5	CASRTGQGGQPQHF	TGTGCCAGTAGGACCGGACAGGGAGGGCAGCCCCAGCATTTT
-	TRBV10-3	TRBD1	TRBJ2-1	CAIPGTGGASNEQFF	TGTGCCATCCCCGGGACAGGGGGGGCCTCCAATGAGCAGTTCTTC
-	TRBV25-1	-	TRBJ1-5	CASSIRGYSNQPQHF	TGTGCCAGCAGTATAAGGGGTTATAGCAATCAGCCCCAGCATTTT
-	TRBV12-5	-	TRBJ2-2	CASGRRAGELFF	TGTGCTAGTGGGCGGCGGGCCGGGGAGCTGTTTTTT
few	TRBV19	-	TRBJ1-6	CASSPRTAGSPLHF	TGTGCCAGTAGTCCGAGGACAGCAGGGTCACCCCTCCACTTT
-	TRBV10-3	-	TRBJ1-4	CAISGGQPNEKLFF	TGTGCCATCAGTGGCGGACAGCCCAATGAAAAACTGTTTTTT
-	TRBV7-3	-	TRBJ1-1	CASSSNTGNTEAFF	TGTGCCAGCAGCTCCAACACAGGAAACACTGAAGCTTTCTTT
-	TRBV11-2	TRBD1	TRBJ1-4	CASSLESRQGAYEKLFF	TGTGCCAGCAGCTTAGAGAGCCGACAGGGGGCATATGAAAAACTGTTTTTT
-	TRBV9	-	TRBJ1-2	CASSVTLADYGYTF	TGTGCCAGCAGCGTCACCCTTGCGGACTATGGCTACACCTTC
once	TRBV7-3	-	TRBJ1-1	CASSLAGGPTEAFF	TGTGCCAGCAGCTTAGCAGGAGGTCCCACTGAAGCTTTCTTT
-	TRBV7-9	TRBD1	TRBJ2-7	CASSSDRVHEQYF	TGTGCCAGCAGCTCGGACAGGGTCCACGAGCAGTACTTC
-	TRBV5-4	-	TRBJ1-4	CASSLDSYNEKLFF	TGTGCCAGCAGCTTGGACAGTTATAATGAAAAACTGTTTTTT
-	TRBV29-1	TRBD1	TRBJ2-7	CSVGTGGPHEQYF	TGCAGCGTTGGGACAGGGGGGCCCCACGAGCAGTACTTC
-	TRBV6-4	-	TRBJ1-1	CASSPGKGNTEAFF	TGTGCCAGCAGCCCCGGGAAGGGTAACACTGAAGCTTTCTTT
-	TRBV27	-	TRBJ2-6	CASSPHSGANVLTF	TGTGCCAGCAGTCCCCACTCTGGGGCCAACGTCCTGACTTTC
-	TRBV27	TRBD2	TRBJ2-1	CASNPGTRGNEQFF	TGTGCCAGCAATCCCGGGACTAGAGGTAATGAGCAGTTCTTC
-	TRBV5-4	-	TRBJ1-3	CASSLWATNTIYF	TGTGCCAGCAGCTTGTGGGCCACAAACACCATATATTTT
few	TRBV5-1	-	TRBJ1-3	CASSPAGTGNTIYF	TGCGCCAGCAGCCCTGCAGGGACTGGAAACACCATATATTTT
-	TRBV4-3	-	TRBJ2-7	CASSQDRGGFYEQYF	TGCGCCAGCAGCCAAGATCGAGGGGGTTTCTACGAGCAGTACTTC
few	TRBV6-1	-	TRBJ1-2	CASSTVDRPNYGYTF	TGTGCCAGCAGTACCGTGGACAGACCTAACTATGGCTACACCTTC